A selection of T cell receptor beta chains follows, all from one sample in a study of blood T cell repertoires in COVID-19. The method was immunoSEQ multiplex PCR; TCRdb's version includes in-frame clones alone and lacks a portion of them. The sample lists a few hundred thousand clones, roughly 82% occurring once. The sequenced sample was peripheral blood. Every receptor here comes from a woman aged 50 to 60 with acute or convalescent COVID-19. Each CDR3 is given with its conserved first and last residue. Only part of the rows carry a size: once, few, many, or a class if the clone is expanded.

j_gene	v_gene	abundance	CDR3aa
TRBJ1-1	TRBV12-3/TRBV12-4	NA	CASSVTAYTEAFF
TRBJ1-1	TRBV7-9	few	CASTLGRGITEAFF
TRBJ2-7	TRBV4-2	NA	CASSLQGQGIYEQYF
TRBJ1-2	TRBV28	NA	CASSETKYGYTF
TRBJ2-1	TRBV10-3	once	CATQTGTGPYNEQFF
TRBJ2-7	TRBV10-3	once	CAISEADGNYEQYF
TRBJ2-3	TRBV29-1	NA	CSVTRDTDTQYF
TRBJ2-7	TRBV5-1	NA	CASSLAGQLYEQYF
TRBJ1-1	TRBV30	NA	CAWSWRGDTEAFF
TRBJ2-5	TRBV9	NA	CASSVALQETQYF
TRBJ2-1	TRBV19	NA	CASSITQLADNEQFF
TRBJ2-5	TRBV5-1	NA	CASSSDRGETQYF
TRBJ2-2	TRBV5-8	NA	CASTLPWDRVSGELFF
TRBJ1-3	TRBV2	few	CASSVGGLNTIYF
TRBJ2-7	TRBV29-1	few	CSVEEGLTYEQYF
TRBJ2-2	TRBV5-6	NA	CASSAGTYNTGELFF
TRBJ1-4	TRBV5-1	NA	CASSSQAPGEKLFF
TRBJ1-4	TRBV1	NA	CTSSQGGGQGYEKLFF
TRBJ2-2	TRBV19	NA	CASRFGSGIEYTGELFF
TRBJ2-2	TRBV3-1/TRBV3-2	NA	CASSQRLAANTGELFF
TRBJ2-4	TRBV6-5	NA	CASRAGQAKNIQYF
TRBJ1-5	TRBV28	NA	CASSFPGDNQPQHF
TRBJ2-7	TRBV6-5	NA	CASQRQIYEQYF
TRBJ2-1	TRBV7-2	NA	CASSLGVERNEQFF
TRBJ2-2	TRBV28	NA	CASSFSGVAGGRTGELFF
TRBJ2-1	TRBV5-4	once	CASSLLAGGLYNEQFF